This T cell receptor (beta chain) is from a study of OX40 agonist ivuxolimab in advanced cancers. Study-level background: Allowance was made for prior anti-PD-1, anti-PD-L1 or anti-CTLA-4 therapy, and around 44% had some.

Prior autoimmune disease or systemic immunosuppression barred patients. Here immunoSEQ multiplex PCR was the method, and the copy in TCRdb shows in-frame clones only, minus some. The sample yields about 80,000 clones, 84% seen once. A few counts support this clone. The antigen is undetermined. Germline assignment: CDR1 SGHTA and CDR2 FQGNSA. This CDR3 is 13 amino acids long. The V gene lost 1 base and the J gene lost 2 bases, with 3 bases spanning the gap. Regarding the study as a whole: Relative to CD4+, CD8+ T cells held more expanded clones on average. Clonal expansion was seen in CD4+ and CD8+ blood T cells by week 6 at 0.1 to 3.0 mg/kg.

The sample in question was CD4+ or CD8+ T cells sorted from blood, obtained in a trial of the OX40 agonist ivuxolimab. The chain recombines TRBV7-2 with TRBJ1-5; the D is unclear. The TCR comes from an adult with an advanced solid tumor such as melanoma, head and neck, liver or kidney cancer. CDR3 sequence reads: CASSLVGNQPQHF. The DNA of the CDR3 is TGTGCCAGCAGCTTAGTCGGCAATCAGCCCCAGCATTTT.